This T cell receptor beta chain was sequenced during a study of blood T cell repertoires in COVID-19. As for the study in general: Acute and convalescent COVID-19 specimens originated in the United States, Italy and Spain. Sources were T cells, B-cell-depleted T cells, or PBMCs; the material itself was cDNA or gDNA.

This clone was seen ten or more times. Participants were aged about 18 to 100 years from roughly 25 US areas. Which cohort a participant joined came from the clinical history participants gave. TCRdb's table, derived via immunoSEQ multiplex PCR, lists solely in-frame clones and lacks some. Here the sample spans about 200,000 clones, approximately 86% being singletons. The source is a woman aged 30 to 39 who had recovered from COVID-19. Specimen: PBMCs or T cells enriched from blood (not recorded which).

The chain's CDR3 is CASRFDRVGAIYF. CDR3 coding DNA: TGTGCCAGCAGATTCGACAGGGTTGGGGCCATATATTTT. The rearrangement uses TRBV5-4 and TRBJ1-3; 7 positions agree with TRBD1. The CDR3 has 13 amino acids. Germline V gene data show CDR1 as SGHNT and CDR2 as YYREEE (reference sequence). V gave up 5 bases and J gave up 11 bases; unmatched junction bases: 10.